The clone carrying this TCR beta chain has more than one count but fewer than ten. The antigen remains undetermined. The V segment lost 4 bases and the J segment 6 bases; nucleotides outside the gene matches: 7. Germline values: CDR1 SQVTM, CDR2 ANQGSEA. This CDR3 is built from 14 residues. Together with a sample-barcoded 5' primer, a J-beta primer mix was included in a second PCR lasting about 7 to 12 cycles. Researchers report that a template-switch adaptor with 12 random nucleotides tagged each cDNA molecule. A single record per CDR3 protein comes from TCRdb applying MiXCR to the 5' RACE reads. In the table there are 1.2 million to 1.5 million distinct CDR3 sequences, around 39% of which are singletons. The data were obtained in a study of blood T cells in healthy people across ages. Background on the study: When template switching was applied, about one barcoded beta molecule was captured per two T cells. General observations from the study: Using unsorted PBMCs precluded a conclusive naive versus antigen-experienced comparison. The fall in TCR beta diversity per million T cells was roughly linear with age.

This sequence was found in a woman younger than 30 in good health. The V and J genes are TRBV29-1 and TRBJ2-2; 8 bases map to TRBD2. What was sequenced was blood. The DNA for the CDR3 is TGCAGCGTTGGCGTAGCGGGGATTGCCGGGGAGCTGTTTTTT. Translation gives CSVGVAGIAGELFF.